These 18 T cell receptor beta chains came from one sample sequenced in a study of naive and memory T cell subsets. Both TRBC1 and TRBC2 were covered by a beta constant-region primer of two equimolar oligonucleotides. From the UMI-ligation and nested PCR reads, TCRdb called clonotypes with MiXCR, one entry per CDR3 protein. Of about 90,000 distinct CDR3 sequences detected, over 7% appear once; the ten largest clones hold over 1.5%. Material for sequencing was central memory CD4+ T cells from blood. The receptors here all came from a human donor in good health.

This clonotype has a count of ten or more. The chain employs TRBV18 and TRBJ1-1, with TRBD1 matching over 11 bases. CDR1 is KGHSH, CDR2 LQKENI, per germline. The length of the CDR3 is 14 residues. V lost 4 bases to trimming and J lost 4 bases; unmatched junction nucleotides: 2. DNA for the CDR3: TGTGCCAGCTCACTGGGACAGGGGGTCACTGAAGCTTTCTTT. The encoded protein is CASSLGQGVTEAFF.

This clonotype was detected ten times or more. This rearrangement joins TRBV7-9 to TRBJ1-4; 8 positions agree with TRBD1. Germline CDR1 is SEHNR and CDR2 is FQNEAQ (reference sequence). V shed 5 bases, J shed 7 bases, and the junction held 9 bases outside the gene matches. There are 15 residues in the CDR3. CDR3 loop: CASSPPGGGGEKLFF. DNA of the CDR3: TGTGCCAGCAGCCCCCCAGGGGGCGGAGGTGAAAAACTGTTTTTT.

This clonotype was picked up a small number of times. The chain carries TRBV14 and TRBJ1-1; D unresolved. V was shortened by 2 bases and J by 4 bases, with 5 bases between the two germline ends. The CDR3 runs 12 residues. CDR1 is SGHDN, CDR2 FVKESK, per germline. CDR3 sequence: CASSQSGTEAFF. CDR3 DNA sequence: TGTGCCAGCAGCCAATCGGGCACTGAAGCTTTCTTT.

At least ten counts were recorded for this clonotype. The chain carries TRBV12-3 or TRBV12-4 and TRBJ1-1; 8 bases line up with TRBD1. Trimming took 6 bases from V and 4 from J; bases not matched to a gene: 10. The CDR3 is 15 residues long. The CDR3 here is CASSLSGTGPTEAFF. CDR3 bases: TGTGCCAGCAGCCTTTCCGGGACAGGTCCCACTGAAGCTTTCTTT.

This clonotype was observed at least ten times. This chain uses TRBV20-1 with TRBJ2-1; TRBD2 is a possible D gene (6 bases). V was cut by 6 bases and J by 0 bases, with 15 bases left in between. CDR1 is DFQATT, CDR2 SNEGSKA, per germline (reference sequence). The CDR3 totals 15 residues. CDR3 protein: CSAPGTGDSYNEQFF. The CDR3 DNA follows: TGCAGTGCCCCTGGGACGGGGGACTCCTACAATGAGCAGTTCTTC.

The rearrangement joins TRBV4-2 to TRBJ2-1; 9 nucleotides align to TRBD2. Unmatched junction bases numbered 3, after V lost 3 bases and J lost 0 bases. Germline V gene data show CDR1 as LGHNA and CDR2 as YNFKEQ. This CDR3 is built from 16 residues. CDR3 nucleotides: TGTGCCAGCAGCCAGCGGGGGGGGACCTCCTACAATGAGCAGTTCTTC. This encodes CASSQRGGTSYNEQFF.

This clonotype was seen more than once but under ten times. The chain recombines TRBV30 with TRBJ1-4; 7 positions match TRBD1. The CDR3 is 14 residues long. V lost 2 bases to trimming and J lost 5 bases; unmatched junction nucleotides: 5. Germline assignment: CDR1 GTSNPN and CDR2 SVGIG (reference sequence). CDR3 nucleotides: TGTGCCTGGAGTACCGGGACAGTAAATGAAAAACTGTTTTTT. Its translation is CAWSTGTVNEKLFF.

This clonotype was picked up many times. The rearrangement links TRBV5-4 to TRBJ2-1; 11 bases are a match to TRBD2. Germline CDR1 SGHNT, CDR2 YYREEE (reference sequence). The CDR3 sequence is 16 residues long. The junction had 14 bases not matched to a gene; V was cut back by 1 base and J by 14 bases. The CDR3, as DNA: TGTGCCAGCAGCTTGCTTAACCTAGCGGGGGGCTCGAAGGAGTTCTTC. It codes for CASSLLNLAGGSKEFF.

This clonotype was counted many times. The chain employs TRBV7-2 and TRBJ2-5; D may match TRBD1 or TRBD2 (5 bases each). In germline, CDR1 is SGHTA, CDR2 FQGNSA. The V and J ends lost 5 bases and 9 bases respectively, with 25 bases between them. The length of the CDR3 is 16 residues. DNA for the CDR3: TGTGCCAGCAGCCAAAAGCCTGACATGGGGGAAGGACCCCAGTACTTC. The encoded protein is CASSQKPDMGEGPQYF.

This clonotype was observed many times. The J gene is TRBJ1-5, the V gene TRBV6-2 or TRBV6-3, with 11 bases matching TRBD1. This CDR3 comprises 17 residues. Germline V gene sequence: CDR1 MNHEY, CDR2 SVGEGT. The V and J ends lost 2 bases and 4 bases, in that order; junction bases with no gene match: 7. The CDR3: CASSYATGTGGNQPQHF. The DNA for the CDR3 is TGTGCCAGCAGTTACGCAACCGGGACAGGGGGAAATCAGCCCCAGCATTTT.

This clonotype was recorded at least ten times. The chain links TRBV18 to TRBJ2-7; the match to TRBD1 covers 10 bases. This CDR3 comprises 14 residues. Germline V lookup: CDR1 KGHSH, CDR2 LQKENI. The trim removed 6 bases at V and 5 bases at J, leaving 7 bases unmatched. The CDR3 nucleotides are TGTGCCAGCTCGCCCGGGACAGGGGCCAACGAGCAGTACTTC. Amino acid sequence: CASSPGTGANEQYF.

In this sample, this clonotype turned up many times. This chain uses TRBV7-6 with TRBJ2-2; D possibly matches TRBD1 or TRBD2 (5 bases each). V lost 1 base to trimming and J lost 13 bases, with 13 bases between them. Germline CDR1 SGHVS, CDR2 FNYEAQ. The CDR3 length is 13 residues. The CDR3 is CASSLDPGTGLFF. DNA for the CDR3: TGTGCCAGCAGCTTAGATCCCGGGACCGGGCTGTTTTTT. Variable domain in full (rest from reference TRBV7-6 and TRBJ2-2): GAGVSQSPRYKVTKRGQDVALRCDPISGHVSLYWYRQALGQGPEFLTYFNYEAQQDKSGLPNDRFSAERPEGSISTLTIQRTEQRDSAMYRCASSLDPGTGLFFGEGSRLTVL.

DNA of the CDR3: TGCAGTGCTAGAGGGGACAATATTCACTATGGCTACACCTTC. Protein sequence: CSARGDNIHYGYTF. V and J are TRBV20-1 and TRBJ1-2; maybe TRBD1 (6 bases). Looked up from germline, CDR1 is DFQATT and CDR2 is SNEGSKA (reference sequence). CDR3 length equals 14 residues. Trimming removed 1 base from V and 3 bases from J, with 12 bases in between.

This clonotype appeared many times. The chain carries TRBV21-1 and TRBJ1-1. TRBV21-1 is termed a pseudogene. There are 16 residues in the CDR3. The CDR3 region has the DNA TGTGCCAGCAGCAAAGACCACGACCGGAGGAACACTGAAGCTTTCTTT. Residues: CASSKDHDRRNTEAFF.

This clonotype came up many times. The rearrangement joins TRBV20-1 to TRBJ1-5; 11 nucleotides match TRBD1. J was trimmed by 6 bases and V by 4 bases; bases with no gene match: 8. The CDR3 has 15 residues. Germline lookup yields CDR1 DFQATT and CDR2 SNEGSKA (reference sequence). CDR3 sequence reads: CSATSGQGAIQPQHF. CDR3 bases: TGCAGTGCTACGTCAGGACAGGGGGCCATTCAGCCCCAGCATTTT.

Concerning this clonotype itself: One end of the junction varies from germline; a read error may be responsible. The chain has TRBV10-3 and TRBJ1-1; D perhaps matches TRBD1 (5 bases). CDR1 and CDR2 from the germline V gene are ENHRY and SYGVKD. The CDR3 is 11 residues long. CDR3 sequence reads: CAIRENTEAFF. The CDR3 DNA sequence: TGTGCAATCAGGGAGAACACTGAAGCTTTCTTT.

The table lists this clonotype with many counts. V gene TRBV12-3 or TRBV12-4 combines with J gene TRBJ2-7; weak D call: TRBD2 (5 bases). This CDR3 has 14 amino acids. V was trimmed by 2 bases and J by 0 bases, leaving 8 bases between them. The CDR3 here is CASSLMGSSYEQYF. CDR3 nucleotides: TGTGCCAGCAGTTTAATGGGGAGCTCCTACGAGCAGTACTTC.

In its sample, this clonotype was seen many times. The chain couples TRBV7-6 to TRBJ2-7; D not resolved. The CDR3 sequence is 14 residues long. Trimming took 3 bases from V and 6 from J, leaving 15 bases between them. CDR1 is SGHVS, CDR2 FNYEAQ, per germline. CDR3: CASSFEVGLGEQYF. CDR3 nucleotides: TGTGCCAGCAGCTTCGAGGTGGGATTAGGCGAGCAGTACTTC.